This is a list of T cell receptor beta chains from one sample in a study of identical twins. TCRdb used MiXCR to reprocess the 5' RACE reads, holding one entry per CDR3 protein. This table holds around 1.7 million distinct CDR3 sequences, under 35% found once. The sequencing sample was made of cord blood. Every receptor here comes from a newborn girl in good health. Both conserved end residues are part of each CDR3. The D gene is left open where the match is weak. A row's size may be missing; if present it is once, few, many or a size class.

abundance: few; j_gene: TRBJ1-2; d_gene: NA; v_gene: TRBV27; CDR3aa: CASSFTGFYGYTF; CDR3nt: TGTGCCAGCAGTTTTACAGGGTTTTATGGCTACACCTTC
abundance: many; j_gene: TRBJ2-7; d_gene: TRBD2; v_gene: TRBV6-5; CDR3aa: CASIGAGGYEQYF; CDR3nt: TGTGCCAGCATTGGAGCGGGAGGATACGAGCAGTACTTC
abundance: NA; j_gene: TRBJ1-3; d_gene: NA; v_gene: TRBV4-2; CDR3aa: CASSQEWQGPGNTIYF; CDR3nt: TGTGCCAGCAGCCAAGAGTGGCAGGGGCCTGGAAACACCATATATTTT
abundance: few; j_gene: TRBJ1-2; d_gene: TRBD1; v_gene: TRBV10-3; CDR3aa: CAIHRGLNYGYTF; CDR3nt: TGTGCCATCCACAGGGGATTAAACTATGGCTACACCTTC
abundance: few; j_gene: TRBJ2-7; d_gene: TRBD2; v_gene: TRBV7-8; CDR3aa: CASSLLTGGSSYEQYF; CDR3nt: TGTGCCAGCAGCTTATTGACGGGAGGGAGCTCCTACGAGCAGTACTTC
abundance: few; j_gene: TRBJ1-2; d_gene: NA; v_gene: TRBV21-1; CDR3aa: CASSKARGFYGYTF; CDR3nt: TGTGCCAGCAGCAAAGCCAGGGGGTTTTATGGCTACACCTTC
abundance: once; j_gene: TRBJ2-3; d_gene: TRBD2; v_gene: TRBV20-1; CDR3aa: CSARGLAGPLTSTDTQYF; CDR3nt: TGCAGTGCTAGAGGGCTAGCGGGGCCCCTAACTAGCACAGATACGCAGTATTTT
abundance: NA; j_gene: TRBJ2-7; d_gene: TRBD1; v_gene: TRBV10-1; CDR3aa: CASSEGGTGFHEQYF; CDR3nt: TGCGCCAGCAGTGAGGGCGGGACAGGGTTTCACGAGCAGTACTTC
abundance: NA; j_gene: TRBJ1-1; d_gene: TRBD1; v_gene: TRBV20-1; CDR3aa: CSAIGQGMGTEAFF; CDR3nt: TGCAGTGCTATCGGACAGGGGATGGGCACTGAAGCTTTCTTT
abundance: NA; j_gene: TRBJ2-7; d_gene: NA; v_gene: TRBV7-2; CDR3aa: CASSPRPPFEQYF; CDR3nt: TGTGCCAGCAGCCCGCGTCCACCTTTCGAGCAGTACTTC
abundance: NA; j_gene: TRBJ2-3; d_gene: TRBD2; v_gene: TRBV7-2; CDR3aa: CASSLGPGTRGDTQYF; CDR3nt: TGTGCCAGCAGCTTAGGTCCCGGGACTAGGGGAGATACGCAGTATTTT
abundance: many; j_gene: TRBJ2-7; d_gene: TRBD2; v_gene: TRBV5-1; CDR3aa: CASSSTGTRAYEQYF; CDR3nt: TGCGCCAGCAGTTCCACCGGGACTAGAGCCTACGAGCAGTACTTC
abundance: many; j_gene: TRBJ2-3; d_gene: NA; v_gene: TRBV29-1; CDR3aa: CSVGVTREMTDTQYF; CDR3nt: TGCAGCGTTGGAGTCACCAGGGAGATGACAGATACGCAGTATTTT
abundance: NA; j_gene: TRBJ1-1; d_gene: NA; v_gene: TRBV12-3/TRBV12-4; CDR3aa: CASSLVTGWNTEAFF; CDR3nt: TGTGCCAGCAGTTTAGTAACAGGGTGGAATACTGAAGCTTTCTTT
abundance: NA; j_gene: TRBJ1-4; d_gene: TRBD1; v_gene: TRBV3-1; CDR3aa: CASSQRRDRGAEKLFF; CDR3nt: TGTGCCAGCAGCCAAAGAAGGGACAGAGGGGCTGAAAAACTGTTTTTT
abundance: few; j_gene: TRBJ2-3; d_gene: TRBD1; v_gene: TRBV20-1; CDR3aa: CSARDQPRGRLGDTQYF; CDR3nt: TGCAGTGCTAGAGATCAGCCCAGGGGGCGACTCGGAGATACGCAGTATTTT
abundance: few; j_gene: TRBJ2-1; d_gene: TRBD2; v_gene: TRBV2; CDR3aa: CASFLLLAGNNEQFF; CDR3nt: TGTGCCAGCTTCCTCCTCTTAGCGGGGAACAATGAGCAGTTCTTC
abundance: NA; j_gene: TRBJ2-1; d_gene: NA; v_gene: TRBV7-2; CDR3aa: CASSDKRHSSYNEQFF; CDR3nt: TGTGCCAGCAGTGATAAACGCCACAGCTCCTACAATGAGCAGTTCTTC
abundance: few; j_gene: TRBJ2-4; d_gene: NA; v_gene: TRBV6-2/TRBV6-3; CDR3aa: CASRYSALGPKNIQYF; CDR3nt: TGTGCCAGCAGATATAGCGCCTTGGGGCCCAAAAACATTCAGTACTTC
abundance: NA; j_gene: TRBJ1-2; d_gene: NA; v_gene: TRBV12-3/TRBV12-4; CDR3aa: CASSFARGSDYGYTF; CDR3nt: TGTGCCAGCAGTTTCGCTCGGGGCTCGGACTATGGCTACACCTTC
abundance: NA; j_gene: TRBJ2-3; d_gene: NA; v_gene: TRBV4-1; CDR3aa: CASKGLLPFTDTQYF; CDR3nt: TGCGCCAGCAAGGGACTCCTCCCATTCACAGATACGCAGTATTTT
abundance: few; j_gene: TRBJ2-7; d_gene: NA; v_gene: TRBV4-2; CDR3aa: CASSQDRSFHEQYF; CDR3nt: TGTGCCAGCAGCCAAGATAGGAGCTTCCACGAGCAGTACTTC
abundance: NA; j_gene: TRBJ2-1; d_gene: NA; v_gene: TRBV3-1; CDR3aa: CASSPGPWEYEQFF; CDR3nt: TGTGCCAGCAGCCCCGGCCCTTGGGAGTATGAGCAGTTCTTC
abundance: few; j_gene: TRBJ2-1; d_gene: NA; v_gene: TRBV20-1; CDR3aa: CSRRELGRNEQFF; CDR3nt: TGCAGTCGCAGGGAGTTGGGTCGTAATGAGCAGTTCTTC
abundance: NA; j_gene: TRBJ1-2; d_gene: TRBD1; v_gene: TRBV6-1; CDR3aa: CASRAGTATLKDWGYTF; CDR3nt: TGTGCCAGCAGAGCCGGGACAGCGACCCTGAAAGATTGGGGCTACACCTTC
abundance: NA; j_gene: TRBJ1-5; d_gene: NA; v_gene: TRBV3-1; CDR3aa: CASSQDTGTFDQPQHF; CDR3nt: TGTGCCAGCAGCCAAGATACGGGGACTTTTGATCAGCCCCAGCATTTT
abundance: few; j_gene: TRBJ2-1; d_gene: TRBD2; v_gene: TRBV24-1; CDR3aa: CATSDSRTSRIGYNEQFF; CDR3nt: TGTGCCACCAGTGATTCTAGGACTAGCCGGATTGGGTACAATGAGCAGTTCTTC
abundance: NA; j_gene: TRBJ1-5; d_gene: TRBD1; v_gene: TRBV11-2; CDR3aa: CASSLAYRGYQPQHF; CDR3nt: TGTGCCAGCAGCTTAGCCTACAGGGGTTATCAGCCCCAGCATTTT
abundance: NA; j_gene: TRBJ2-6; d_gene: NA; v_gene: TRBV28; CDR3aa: CASSGTPTSGANVLTF; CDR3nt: TGTGCCAGCAGTGGGACACCCACTTCTGGGGCCAACGTCCTGACTTTC
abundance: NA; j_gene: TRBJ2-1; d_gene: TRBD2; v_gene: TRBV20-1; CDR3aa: CSAPLGSGGSNEQFF; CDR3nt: TGCAGTGCTCCCCTGGGGAGCGGGGGTAGCAATGAGCAGTTCTTC
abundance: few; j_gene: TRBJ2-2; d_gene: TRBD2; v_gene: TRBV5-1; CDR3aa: CASSLTGGADTGELFF; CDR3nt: TGCGCCAGCAGCTTGACGGGAGGGGCGGACACCGGGGAGCTGTTTTTT
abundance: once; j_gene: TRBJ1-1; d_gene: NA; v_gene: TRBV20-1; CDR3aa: CSATLSRDGWEAFF; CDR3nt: TGCAGTGCTACCCTGAGTAGGGATGGTTGGGAAGCTTTCTTT
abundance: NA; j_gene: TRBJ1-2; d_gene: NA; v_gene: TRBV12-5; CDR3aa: CASGLVLGADSIYGYTF; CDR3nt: TGTGCTAGTGGTTTGGTACTCGGGGCGGATTCCATCTATGGCTACACCTTC
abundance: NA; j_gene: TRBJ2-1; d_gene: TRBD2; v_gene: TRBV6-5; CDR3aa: CASSYFPGRKNEQFF; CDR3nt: TGTGCCAGCAGTTACTTTCCCGGGAGGAAGAATGAGCAGTTCTTC